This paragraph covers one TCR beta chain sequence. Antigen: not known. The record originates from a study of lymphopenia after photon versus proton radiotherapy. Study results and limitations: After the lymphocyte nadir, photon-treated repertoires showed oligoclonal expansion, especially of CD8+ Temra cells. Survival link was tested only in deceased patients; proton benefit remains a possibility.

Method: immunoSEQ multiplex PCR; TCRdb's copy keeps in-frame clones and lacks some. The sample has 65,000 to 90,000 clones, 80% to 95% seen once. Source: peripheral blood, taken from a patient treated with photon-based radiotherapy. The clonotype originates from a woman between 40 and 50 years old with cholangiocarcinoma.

This CDR3 is CASSPGLTGGEAFF. CDR3 DNA sequence: TGTGCCAGCAGCCCGGGACTCACCGGGGGTGAAGCTTTCTTT. This chain links TRBV7-9 with TRBJ1-1; D may be TRBD1 (5 bases). Deletions cut 5 bases from V and 7 bases from J, with 17 bases between. This CDR3 spans 14 amino acids. Germline V gene sequence: CDR1 SEHNR, CDR2 FQNEAQ (reference sequence).